This TCR beta chain was retrieved from a study of blood T cells in healthy people across ages. About this clonotype itself: The target antigen is unknown. An end of the junction differs from the germline gene, which may be a read error.

The study's findings and limits: Higher diversity, along with more naive CD4+ cells, distinguished long-lived donors from aged donors.

Together with a sample-barcoded 5' primer, a J-beta primer mix was included in a second PCR lasting about 6 to 11 cycles. Template switching added a 12-random-nucleotide identifier to every cDNA molecule. TCRdb independently ran MiXCR on the 5' RACE reads; one entry per CDR3 protein. In the table there are around 1,700,000 distinct CDR3 sequences, 28% of which are singletons. The CDR3 runs to 17 residues. Germline-derived CDR1 and CDR2 are MNHEY and SVGEGT. The receptor was isolated from a woman in her twenties or thirties in good health. The sequencing input was blood. This chain joins TRBV6-2 or TRBV6-3 and TRBJ1-5; 8 nucleotides match TRBD1. CDR3 residues: CASSPRTGGTSNRPQHF. In nucleotides, the CDR3 is TGCGCCAGCAGTCCCCGAACAGGGGGTACGAGCAATCGGCCCCAGCATTTT.